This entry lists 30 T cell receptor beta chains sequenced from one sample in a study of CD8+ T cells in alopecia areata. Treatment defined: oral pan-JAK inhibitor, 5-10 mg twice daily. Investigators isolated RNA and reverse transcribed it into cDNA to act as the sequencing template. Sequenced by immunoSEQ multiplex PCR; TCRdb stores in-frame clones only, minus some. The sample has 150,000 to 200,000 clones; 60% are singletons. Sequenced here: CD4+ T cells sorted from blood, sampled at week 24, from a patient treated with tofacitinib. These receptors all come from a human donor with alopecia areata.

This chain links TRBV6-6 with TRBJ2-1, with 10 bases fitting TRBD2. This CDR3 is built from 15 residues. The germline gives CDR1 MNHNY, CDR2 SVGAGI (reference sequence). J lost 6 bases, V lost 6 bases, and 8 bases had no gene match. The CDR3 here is CASSPISGGINEQFF. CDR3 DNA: TGTGCCAGCAGCCCTATTAGCGGGGGGATCAATGAGCAGTTCTTC.

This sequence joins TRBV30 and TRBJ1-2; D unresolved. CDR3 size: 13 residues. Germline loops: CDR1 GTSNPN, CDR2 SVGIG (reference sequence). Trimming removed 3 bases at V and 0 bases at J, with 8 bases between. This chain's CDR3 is CAWRKQPNYGYTF. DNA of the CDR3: TGTGCCTGGAGGAAACAGCCTAACTATGGCTACACCTTC.

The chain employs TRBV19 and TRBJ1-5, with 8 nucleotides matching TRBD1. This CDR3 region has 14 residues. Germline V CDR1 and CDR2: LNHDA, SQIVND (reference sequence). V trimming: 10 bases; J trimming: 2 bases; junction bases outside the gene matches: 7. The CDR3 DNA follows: TGTGCCACTAGGACGACAGGGGGCAATCAGCCCCAGCATTTT. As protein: CATRTTGGNQPQHF. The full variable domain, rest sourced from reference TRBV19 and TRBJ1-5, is DGGITQSPKYLFRKEGQNVTLSCEQNLNHDAMYWYRQDPGQGLRLIYYSQIVNDFQKGDIAEGYSVSREKKESFPLTVTSAQKNPTAFYLCATRTTGGNQPQHFGDGTRLSIL.

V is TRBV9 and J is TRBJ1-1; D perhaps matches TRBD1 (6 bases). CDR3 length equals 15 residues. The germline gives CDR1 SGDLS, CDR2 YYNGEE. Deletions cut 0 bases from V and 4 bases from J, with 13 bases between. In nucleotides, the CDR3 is TGTGCCAGCAGCGTAGGGGGCAGGGGAATCACTGAAGCTTTCTTT. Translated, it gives CASSVGGRGITEAFF.

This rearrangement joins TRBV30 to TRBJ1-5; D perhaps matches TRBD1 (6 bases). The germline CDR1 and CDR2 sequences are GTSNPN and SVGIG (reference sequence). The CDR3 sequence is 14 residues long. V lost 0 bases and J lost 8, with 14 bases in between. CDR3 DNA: TGTGCCTGGAGTGTAATCGGAGGGGGAAAGCCCCAGCATTTT. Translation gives CAWSVIGGGKPQHF. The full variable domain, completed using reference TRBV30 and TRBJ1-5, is SQTIHQWPATLVQPVGSPLSLECTVEGTSNPNLYWYRQAAGRGLQLLFYSVGIGQISSEVPQNLSASRPQDRQFILSSKKLLLSDSGFYLCAWSVIGGGKPQHFGDGTRLSIL.

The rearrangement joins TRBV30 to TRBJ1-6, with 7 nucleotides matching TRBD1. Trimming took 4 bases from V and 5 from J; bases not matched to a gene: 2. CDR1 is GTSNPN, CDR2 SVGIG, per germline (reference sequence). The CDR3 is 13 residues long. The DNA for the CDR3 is TGTGCCTGGACGGGACAGAATAATTCACCCCTCCACTTT. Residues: CAWTGQNNSPLHF.

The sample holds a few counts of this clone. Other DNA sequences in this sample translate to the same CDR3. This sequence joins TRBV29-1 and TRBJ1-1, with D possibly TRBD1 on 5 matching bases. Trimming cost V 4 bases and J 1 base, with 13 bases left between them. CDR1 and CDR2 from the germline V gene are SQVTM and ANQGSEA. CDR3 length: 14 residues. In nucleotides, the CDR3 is TGCAGCGTTGTGGGCAGGGCATCGAACACTGAAGCTTTCTTT. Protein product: CSVVGRASNTEAFF.

Here the CDR3 DNA reads TGCAGCGTTATGCACCCGGGACAGGGGAATGAAAAACTGTTTTTT. Translating it yields CSVMHPGQGNEKLFF. This chain connects TRBV29-1 to TRBJ1-4; 10 nucleotides align to TRBD1. Germline CDR1 is SQVTM and CDR2 is ANQGSEA. The CDR3 covers 15 residues. V lost 5 bases, J lost 5 bases, and 8 bases stayed unmatched.

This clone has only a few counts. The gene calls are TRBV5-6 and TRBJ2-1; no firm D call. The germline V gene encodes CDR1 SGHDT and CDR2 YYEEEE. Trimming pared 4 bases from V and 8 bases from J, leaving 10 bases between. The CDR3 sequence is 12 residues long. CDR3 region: CASSPGRHEQFF. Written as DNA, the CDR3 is TGTGCCAGCAGCCCCGGTCGGCATGAGCAGTTCTTC.

The CDR3 DNA sequence: TGTGCCAGCGTGAAGGGGACAGGGTCGTCCTACGAGCAGTACTTC. Translated: CASVKGTGSSYEQYF. This chain links TRBV6-1 with TRBJ2-7, with 9 bases aligning to TRBD1. Per germline, CDR1 MNHNS and CDR2 SASEGT. V trimming: 8 bases; J trimming: 1 base; junction bases outside the gene matches: 9. The CDR3 is 15 residues long.

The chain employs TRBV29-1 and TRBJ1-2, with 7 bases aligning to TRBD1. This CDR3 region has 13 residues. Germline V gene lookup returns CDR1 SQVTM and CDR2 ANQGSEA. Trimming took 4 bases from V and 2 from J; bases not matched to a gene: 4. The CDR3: CSVGQGMNYGYTF. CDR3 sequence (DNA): TGCAGCGTTGGACAGGGAATGAACTATGGCTACACCTTC.

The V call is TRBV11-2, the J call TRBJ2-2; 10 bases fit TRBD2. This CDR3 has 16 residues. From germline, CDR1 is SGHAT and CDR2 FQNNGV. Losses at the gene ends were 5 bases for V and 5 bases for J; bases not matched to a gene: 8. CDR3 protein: CASSPRAGGRTGELFF. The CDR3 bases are TGTGCCAGCAGCCCAAGAGCGGGGGGGCGGACCGGGGAGCTGTTTTTT.

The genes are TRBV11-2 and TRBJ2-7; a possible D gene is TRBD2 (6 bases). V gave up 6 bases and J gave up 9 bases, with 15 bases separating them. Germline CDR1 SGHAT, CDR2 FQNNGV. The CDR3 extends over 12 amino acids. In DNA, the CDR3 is TGTGCCAGCAGTCGAGACCGGGGGATGCAGTACTTC. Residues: CASSRDRGMQYF.

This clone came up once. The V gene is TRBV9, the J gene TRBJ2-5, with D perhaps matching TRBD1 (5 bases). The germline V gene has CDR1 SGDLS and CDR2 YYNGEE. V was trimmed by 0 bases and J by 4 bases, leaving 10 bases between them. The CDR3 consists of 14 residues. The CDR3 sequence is CASSVEAGRETQYF. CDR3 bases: TGTGCCAGCAGCGTAGAAGCAGGGCGAGAGACCCAGTACTTC.

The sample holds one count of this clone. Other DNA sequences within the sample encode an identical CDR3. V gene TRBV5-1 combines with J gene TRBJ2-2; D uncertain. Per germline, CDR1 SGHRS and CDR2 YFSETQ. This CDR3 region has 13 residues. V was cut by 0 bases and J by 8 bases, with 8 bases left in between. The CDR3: CASSLEGPGELFF. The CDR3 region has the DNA TGCGCCAGCAGCTTGGAAGGTCCGGGGGAGCTGTTTTTT.

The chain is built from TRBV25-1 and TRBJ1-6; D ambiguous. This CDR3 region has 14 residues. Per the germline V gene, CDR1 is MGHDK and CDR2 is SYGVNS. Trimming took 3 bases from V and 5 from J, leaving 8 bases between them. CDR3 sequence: CASSDGTDNSPLHF. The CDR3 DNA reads TGTGCCAGCAGTGATGGTACAGATAATTCACCCCTCCACTTT.

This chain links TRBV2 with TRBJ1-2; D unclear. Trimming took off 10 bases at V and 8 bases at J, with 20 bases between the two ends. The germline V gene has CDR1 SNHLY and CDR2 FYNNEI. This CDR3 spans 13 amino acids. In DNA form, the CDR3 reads TGTGCCACCTGTCAGGACCCGCTCATCGGCTACACCTTC. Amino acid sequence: CATCQDPLIGYTF. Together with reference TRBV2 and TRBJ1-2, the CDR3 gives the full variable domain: EPEVTQTPSHQVTQMGQEVILRCVPISNHLYFYWYRQILGQKVEFLVSFYNNEISEKSEIFDDQFSVERPDGSNFTLKIRSTKLEDSAMYFCATCQDPLIGYTFGSGTRLTVV.

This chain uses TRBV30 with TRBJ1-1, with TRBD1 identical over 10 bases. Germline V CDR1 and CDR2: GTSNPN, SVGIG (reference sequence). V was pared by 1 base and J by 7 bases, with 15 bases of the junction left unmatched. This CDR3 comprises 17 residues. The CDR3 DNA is TGTGCCTGGAGTGCGCGGACAGGGGGTTCTCGGGCCTATGAAGCTTTCTTT. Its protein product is CAWSARTGGSRAYEAFF.

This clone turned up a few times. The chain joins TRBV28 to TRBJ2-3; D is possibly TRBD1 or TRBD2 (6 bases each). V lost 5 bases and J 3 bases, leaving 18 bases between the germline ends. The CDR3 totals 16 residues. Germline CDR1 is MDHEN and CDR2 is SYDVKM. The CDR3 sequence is CASSLSVTGRTDTQYF. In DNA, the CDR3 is TGTGCCAGCAGTCTATCGGTTACAGGGAGGACAGATACGCAGTATTTT. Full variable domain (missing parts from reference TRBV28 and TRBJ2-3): DVKVTQSSRYLVKRTGEKVFLECVQDMDHENMFWYRQDPGLGLRLIYFSYDVKMKEKGDIPEGYSVSREKKERFSLILESASTNQTSMYLCASSLSVTGRTDTQYFGPGTRLTVL.

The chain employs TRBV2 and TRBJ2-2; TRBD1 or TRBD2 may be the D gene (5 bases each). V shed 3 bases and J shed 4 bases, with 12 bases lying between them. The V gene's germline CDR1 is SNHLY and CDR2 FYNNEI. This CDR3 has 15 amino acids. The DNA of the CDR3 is TGTGCCAGCAGTGAGGGGGAATTGTTCACCGGGGAGCTGTTTTTT. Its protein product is CASSEGELFTGELFF.

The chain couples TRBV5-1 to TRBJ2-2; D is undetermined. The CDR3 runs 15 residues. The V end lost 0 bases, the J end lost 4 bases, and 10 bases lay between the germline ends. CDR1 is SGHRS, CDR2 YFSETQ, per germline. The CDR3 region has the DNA TGCGCCAGCAGCTTGGGGACCACGGGCACCGGGGAGCTGTTTTTT. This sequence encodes CASSLGTTGTGELFF.

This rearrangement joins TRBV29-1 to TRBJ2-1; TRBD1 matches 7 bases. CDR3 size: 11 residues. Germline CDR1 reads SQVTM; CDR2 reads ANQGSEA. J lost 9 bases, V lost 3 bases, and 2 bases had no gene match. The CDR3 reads CSVDGQVEQFF. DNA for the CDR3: TGCAGCGTTGATGGACAGGTTGAGCAGTTCTTC.

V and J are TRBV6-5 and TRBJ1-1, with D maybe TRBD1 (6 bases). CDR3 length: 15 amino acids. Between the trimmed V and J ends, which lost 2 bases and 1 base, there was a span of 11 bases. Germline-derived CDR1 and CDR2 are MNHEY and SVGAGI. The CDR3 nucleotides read TGTGCCAGCAGTTACGCAGGGGCCCAGAACACTGAAGCTTTCTTT. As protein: CASSYAGAQNTEAFF.

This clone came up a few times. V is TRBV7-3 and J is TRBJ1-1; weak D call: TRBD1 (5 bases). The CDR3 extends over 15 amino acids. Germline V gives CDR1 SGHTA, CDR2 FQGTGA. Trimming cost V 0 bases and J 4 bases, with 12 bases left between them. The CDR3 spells CASSLTPDSSTEAFF. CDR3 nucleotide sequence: TGTGCCAGCAGCTTAACCCCAGACAGCTCCACTGAAGCTTTCTTT.

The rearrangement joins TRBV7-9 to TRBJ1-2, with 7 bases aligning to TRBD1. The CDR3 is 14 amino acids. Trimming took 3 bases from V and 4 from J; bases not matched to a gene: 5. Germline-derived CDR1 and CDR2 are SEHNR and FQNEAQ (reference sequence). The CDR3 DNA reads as TGTGCCAGCAGCTTCGAAGGGACAGTCTATGGCTACACCTTC. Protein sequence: CASSFEGTVYGYTF. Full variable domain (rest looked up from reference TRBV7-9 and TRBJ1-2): DTGVSQNPRHKITKRGQNVTFRCDPISEHNRLYWYRQTLGQGPEFLTYFQNEAQLEKSRLLSDRFSAERPKGSFSTLEIQRTEQGDSAMYLCASSFEGTVYGYTFGSGTRLTVV.

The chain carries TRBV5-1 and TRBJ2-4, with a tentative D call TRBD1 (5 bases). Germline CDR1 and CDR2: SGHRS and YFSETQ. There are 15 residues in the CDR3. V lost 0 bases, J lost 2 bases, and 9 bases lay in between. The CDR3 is CASSLEQDTKNIQYF. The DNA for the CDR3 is TGCGCCAGCAGCTTGGAACAGGACACCAAAAACATTCAGTACTTC. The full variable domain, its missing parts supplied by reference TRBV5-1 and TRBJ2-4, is KAGVTQTPRYLIKTRGQQVTLSCSPISGHRSVSWYQQTPGQGLQFLFEYFSETQRNKGNFPGRFSGRQFSNSRSEMNVSTLELGDSALYLCASSLEQDTKNIQYFGAGTRLSVL.

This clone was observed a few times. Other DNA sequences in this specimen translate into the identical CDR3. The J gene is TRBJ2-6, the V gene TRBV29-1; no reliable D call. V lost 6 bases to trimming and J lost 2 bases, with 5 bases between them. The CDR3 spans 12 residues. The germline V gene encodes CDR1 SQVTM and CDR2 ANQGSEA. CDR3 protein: CSVRTGANVLTF. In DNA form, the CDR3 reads TGCAGCGTGCGAACTGGGGCCAACGTCCTGACTTTC.

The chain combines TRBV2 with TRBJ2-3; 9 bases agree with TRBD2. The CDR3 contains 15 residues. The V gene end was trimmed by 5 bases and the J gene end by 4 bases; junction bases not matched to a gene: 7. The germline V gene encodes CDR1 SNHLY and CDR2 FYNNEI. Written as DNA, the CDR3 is TGTGCCAGCAGTAAGACTAGCGGATCAGCAGATACGCAGTATTTT. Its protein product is CASSKTSGSADTQYF.

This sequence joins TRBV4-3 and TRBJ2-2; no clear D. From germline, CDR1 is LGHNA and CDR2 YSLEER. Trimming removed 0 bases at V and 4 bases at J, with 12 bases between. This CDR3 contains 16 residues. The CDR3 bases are TGCGCCAGCAGCCAAGATAGGGCGGTAGGCACCGGGGAGCTGTTTTTT. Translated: CASSQDRAVGTGELFF.

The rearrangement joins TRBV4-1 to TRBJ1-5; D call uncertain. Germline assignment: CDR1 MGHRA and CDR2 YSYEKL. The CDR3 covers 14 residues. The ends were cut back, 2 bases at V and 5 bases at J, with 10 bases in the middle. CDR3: CASSQFVADQPQHF. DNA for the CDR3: TGCGCCAGCAGCCAATTTGTCGCGGATCAGCCCCAGCATTTT.